A single sample gave rise to the 13 T cell receptor beta chains below, sequenced in a study of type 1 and type 2 diabetes patients (dated by TCRdb to the mid-2010s). The listed sequencing device is Illumina MiSeq. TCRbeta CDR3 amplification used genomic DNA from the sorted T cell subsets as template. The TCRbeta CDR3 region was amplified by multiplex PCR using 30 forward and 13 reverse primers. TCRdb took the public reads, trimmed them with fastp at Q25, ran MiXCR for clone calling and kept in-frame beta chains. Merged by CDR3 protein, the rows form single entries marked with the most common genes and DNA. Across this sample there are about 290,000 distinct CDR3 sequences, with more than 45% seen only once. Roughly 13% of the sample rests with the top ten. The sequenced material came from peripheral blood mononuclear cells (PBMCs). The source is a young man with type 2 diabetes.

The CDR3 reads CASSGRAGSGSDTQYF. For the CDR3, the DNA is TGTGCCAGCAGCGGTCGAGCGGGATCGGGTTCAGATACGCAGTATTTT. The rearrangement uses TRBV7-8 and TRBJ2-3; 7 bases are a match to TRBD2. CDR1 is SGHVS and CDR2 is FQNEAQ in the germline V gene. J was trimmed by 4 bases and V by 5 bases; bases with no gene match: 12. CDR3 length: 16 residues.

V usage is TRBV27 and J usage is TRBJ2-7; D is tentatively TRBD1 or TRBD2 (5 bases each). The CDR3 is 13 residues long. V was clipped by 4 bases and J by 2 bases, with 9 bases between them. CDR1 is MNHEY, CDR2 SMNVEV, per germline (reference sequence). The CDR3 reads CASSWDAAYEQYF. The DNA of the CDR3 is TGTGCCAGCAGTTGGGACGCCGCCTACGAGCAGTACTTC.

The CDR3 sequence is CASSQTQVNYGYTF. The CDR3, as DNA: TGCGCCAGCAGCCAGACACAGGTTAACTATGGCTACACCTTC. This chain connects TRBV4-1 to TRBJ1-2, with a tentative D call TRBD1 (5 bases). Germline assignment: CDR1 MGHRA and CDR2 YSYEKL. The CDR3 spans 14 residues. Deletions cut 3 bases from V and 1 base from J, with 9 bases between.

J is TRBJ2-7 and V is TRBV29-1, with D uncertain. V was trimmed by 4 bases and J by 3 bases, leaving 13 bases between them. The germline V gene encodes CDR1 SQVTM and CDR2 ANQGSEA. The CDR3 loop spans 13 amino acids. The CDR3: CSVVGGNHYEQYF. As DNA, the CDR3 is TGCAGCGTTGTCGGTGGGAACCACTACGAGCAGTACTTC.

The chain recombines TRBV6-6 with TRBJ1-2; perhaps TRBD1 as D (6 bases). Trimming cost V 6 bases and J 4 bases, with 12 bases left between them. The germline V gene encodes CDR1 MNHNY and CDR2 SVGAGI (reference sequence). CDR3 length equals 13 residues. CDR3 residues: CASSLTGPYGYTF. DNA of the CDR3: TGTGCCAGCAGCCTTACAGGGCCCTATGGCTACACCTTC.

V and J are TRBV7-3 and TRBJ2-7, with D unresolved. The CDR3 sequence is 16 residues long. V dropped 2 bases and J dropped 2 bases, with 16 bases sitting between them. CDR1 is SGHTA, CDR2 FQGTGA, per germline. CDR3: CASSLYPRGQTYEQYF. The CDR3 bases are TGTGCCAGCAGCTTATACCCTCGTGGGCAGACCTACGAGCAGTACTTC.

Comments on this clonotype: The final CDR3 position lacks the conserved phenylalanine or tryptophan, pointing to a likely read error. V and J are TRBV7-2 and TRBJ2-1, with D uncertain. This CDR3 region has 13 residues. The V gene's germline CDR1 is SGHTA and CDR2 FQGNSA. The V gene lost 3 bases and the J gene lost 8 bases, with 11 bases spanning the gap. In DNA, the CDR3 is TGTGCCAGCAGCTTTGGAAGGGTCTATGAGCAGTTCCTC. Translation gives CASSFGRVYEQFL.

This clonotype was detected a few times. The V call is TRBV19, the J call TRBJ2-1; a weak D match, TRBD1 (6 bases). The CDR3 contains 15 residues. Germline-derived CDR1 and CDR2 are LNHDA and SQIVND (reference sequence). V dropped 1 base and J dropped 3 bases, with 10 bases sitting between them. In DNA form, the CDR3 reads TGTGCCAGTAGTATAGTTGAACAGGGCTACAATGAGCAGTTCTTC. Translated: CASSIVEQGYNEQFF.

Worth noting for this clonotype: Relative to the germline gene, one junction end is altered; a read error may explain this. V is TRBV3-1 and J is TRBJ1-2; D remains ambiguous. Germline lookup yields CDR1 LGHDT and CDR2 YNNKEL (reference sequence). The CDR3 loop spans 12 amino acids. The CDR3 is CANSQGIHGYTF. The CDR3, as DNA: TGTGCCAACAGCCAAGGTATCCATGGCTACACCTTC.

CDR3 in amino acids: CASRHPSPANTGELFF. For the CDR3, the DNA is TGTGCCAGCAGACACCCGAGCCCCGCGAACACCGGGGAGCTGTTTTTT. The chain couples TRBV6-2 or TRBV6-3 to TRBJ2-2; D unresolved. The CDR3 consists of 16 residues. Trimming left V 6 bases short and J 0 bases short, with 14 bases between. Germline V gene sequence: CDR1 MNHEY, CDR2 SVGEGT.

The chain carries TRBV19 and TRBJ1-2; possible D gene TRBD1, 5 bases. The V and J ends lost 3 bases and 6 bases respectively, with 11 bases between them. In germline, CDR1 is LNHDA, CDR2 SQIVND (reference sequence). The CDR3 is made up of 13 amino acids. CDR3 sequence (DNA): TGTGCCAGTAGTATCAACGGGGGGGATGGCTACACCTTC. The encoded protein is CASSINGGDGYTF.

A remark on this clonotype: A much larger clone is a single base away; this may be a read error. The CDR3 ends on some other residue instead of the conserved phenylalanine or tryptophan, so this is likely a read error. This chain's CDR3 is CATSRTGSYEAFS. The CDR3 DNA follows: TGTGCCACCAGTCGGACAGGGAGCTATGAAGCTTTCTCT. The gene calls are TRBV15 and TRBJ1-1, with TRBD1 identical over 8 bases. The trim removed 6 bases at V and 7 bases at J, leaving 7 bases unmatched. The CDR3 spans 13 residues. The V gene's germline CDR1 is LNHNV and CDR2 YYDKDF (reference sequence).

V is TRBV20-1 and J is TRBJ1-6; TRBD1 aligns across 8 bases. Germline values: CDR1 DFQATT, CDR2 SNEGSKA (reference sequence). J gave up 7 bases and V 4 bases, and 15 bases lay outside the gene matches. This CDR3 has 17 amino acids. The CDR3 loop reads CSAIPMTGAARNSPLHF. The CDR3 DNA reads TGCAGTGCTATTCCCATGACAGGGGCCGCACGAAATTCACCCCTCCACTTT.